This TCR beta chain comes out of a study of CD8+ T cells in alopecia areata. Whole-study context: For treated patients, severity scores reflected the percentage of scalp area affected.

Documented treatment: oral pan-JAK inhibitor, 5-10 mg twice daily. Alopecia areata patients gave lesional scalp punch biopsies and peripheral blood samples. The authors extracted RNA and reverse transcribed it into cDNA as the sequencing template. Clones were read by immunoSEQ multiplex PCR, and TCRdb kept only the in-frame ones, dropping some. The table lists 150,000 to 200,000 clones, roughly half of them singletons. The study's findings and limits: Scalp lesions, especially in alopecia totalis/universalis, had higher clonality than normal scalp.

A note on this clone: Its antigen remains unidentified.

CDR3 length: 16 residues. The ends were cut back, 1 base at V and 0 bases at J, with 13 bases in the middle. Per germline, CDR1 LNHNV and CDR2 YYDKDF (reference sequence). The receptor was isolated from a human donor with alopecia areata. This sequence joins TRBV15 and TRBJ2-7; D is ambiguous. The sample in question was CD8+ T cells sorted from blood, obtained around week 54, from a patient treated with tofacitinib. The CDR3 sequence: CATSRGRRESSYEQYF. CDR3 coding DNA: TGTGCCACCAGCAGAGGCCGAAGGGAAAGCTCCTACGAGCAGTACTTC.